This T cell receptor beta chain is drawn from a study of neurological immune-mediated disorders. This clonotype has at least ten counts. Germline V gene lookup returns CDR1 SGHTA and CDR2 FQGNSA. The CDR3 runs to 12 residues. Trimming left V 5 bases short and J 3 bases short, with 5 bases between. TCRdb called the 5' RACE reads again in MiXCR, with one record for every CDR3 protein. The sample lists 80,000 to 85,000 distinct CDR3 sequences, 2.5% to 3% occurring once. This TCR was sampled from a woman under 40 with multiple sclerosis. The chain combines TRBV7-2 with TRBJ2-1; no definite D call. The specimen sequenced was PBMCs. DNA of the CDR3: TGTGCCAGCAGCGAATACTACAATGAGCAGTTCTTC. Protein: CASSEYYNEQFF.